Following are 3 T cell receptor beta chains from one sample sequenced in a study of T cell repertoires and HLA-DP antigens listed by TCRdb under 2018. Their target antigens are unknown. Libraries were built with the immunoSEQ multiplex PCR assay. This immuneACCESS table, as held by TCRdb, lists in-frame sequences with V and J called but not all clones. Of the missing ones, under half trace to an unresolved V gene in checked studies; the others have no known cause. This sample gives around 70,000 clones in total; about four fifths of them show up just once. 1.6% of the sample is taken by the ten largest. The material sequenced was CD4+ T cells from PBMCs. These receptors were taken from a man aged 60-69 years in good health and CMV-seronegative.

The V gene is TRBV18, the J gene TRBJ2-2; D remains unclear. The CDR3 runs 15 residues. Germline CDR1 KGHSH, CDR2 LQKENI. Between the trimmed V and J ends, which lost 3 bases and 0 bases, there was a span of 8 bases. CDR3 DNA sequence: TGTGCCAGCTCACCGAACGGAGCGAACACCGGGGAGCTGTTTTTT. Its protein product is CASSPNGANTGELFF.

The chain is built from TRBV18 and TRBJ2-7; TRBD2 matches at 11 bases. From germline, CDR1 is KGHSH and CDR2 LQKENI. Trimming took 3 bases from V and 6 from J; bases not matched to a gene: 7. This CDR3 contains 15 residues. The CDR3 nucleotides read TGTGCCAGCTCACCCGGGACTAGCGGACCGGCCGAGCAGTACTTC. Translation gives CASSPGTSGPAEQYF. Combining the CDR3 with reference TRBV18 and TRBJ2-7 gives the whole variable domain NAGVMQNPRHLVRRRGQEARLRCSPMKGHSHVYWYRQLPEEGLKFMVYLQKENIIDESGMPKERFSAEFPKEGPSILRIQQVVRGDSAAYFCASSPGTSGPAEQYFGPGTRLTVT.

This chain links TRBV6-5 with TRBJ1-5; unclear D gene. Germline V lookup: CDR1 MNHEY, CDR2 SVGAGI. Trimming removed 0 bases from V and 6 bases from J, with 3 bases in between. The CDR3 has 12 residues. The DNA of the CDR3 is TGTGCCAGCAGTTACTCTGCTCAGCCCCAGCATTTT. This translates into CASSYSAQPQHF.